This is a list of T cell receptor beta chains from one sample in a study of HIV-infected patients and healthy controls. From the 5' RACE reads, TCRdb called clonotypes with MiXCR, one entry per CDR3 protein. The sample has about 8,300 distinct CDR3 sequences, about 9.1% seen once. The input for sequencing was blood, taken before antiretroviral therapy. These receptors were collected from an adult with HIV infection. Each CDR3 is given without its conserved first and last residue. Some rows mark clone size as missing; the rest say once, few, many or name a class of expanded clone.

ASSLTAEQY	TRBJ2-7	NA	TRBV5-4
ASSASIANTEAF	TRBJ1-1	many	TRBV6-6
ASSQGGGRHSGANVLT	TRBJ2-6	many	TRBV4-2
ASSGRSNQPQH	TRBJ1-5	many	TRBV28
SARRGGPDTEAF	TRBJ1-1	NA	TRBV20-1
ASSLRNEQF	TRBJ2-1	NA	TRBV7-6
ASSFQGQGYEQY	TRBJ2-7	few	TRBV7-2
ASSPPRRGLAGSDTQY	TRBJ2-3	NA	TRBV7-6
ASSSIEGGPGTYEQY	TRBJ2-7	many	TRBV7-9
ATSDNTGDSNTGELF	TRBJ2-2	many	TRBV24-1
ASSKAGAVGTGELF	TRBJ2-2	NA	TRBV2
SAFGLAGGPHEQY	TRBJ2-7	many	TRBV20-1
ASSLGDLPGYYTEAF	TRBJ1-1	many	TRBV5-1
ASRVFVTEAF	TRBJ1-1	medium-sized	TRBV6-6
SVGGGSGSTDTQY	TRBJ2-3	many	TRBV29-1
ASSPTRSSGEQF	TRBJ2-1	large	TRBV4-1
SVVGWAGGNEQF	TRBJ2-1	many	TRBV29-1
ASSFRTGGQETQY	TRBJ2-5	medium-sized	TRBV7-9
ATSRGRAEDQPQH	TRBJ1-5	many	TRBV15
ASSIGPVPSGNTIY	TRBJ1-3	medium-sized	TRBV19
ASSSRGIEQF	TRBJ2-1	medium-sized	TRBV11-3
ASSQDRQTLSGELF	TRBJ2-2	medium-sized	TRBV4-2
SARGTGSEREAF	TRBJ1-1	many	TRBV20-1
ASYSTVLNIQY	TRBJ2-4	few	TRBV19